One and the same sample provided the 6 T cell receptor beta chains below, sequenced in a study of T-cell memory formation after mild COVID-19 (dated by TCRdb to the early 2020s). To prepare the library, 5' RACE was applied. For sequencing, an Illumina NovaSeq 6000 was employed. The raw public data were reprocessed by TCRdb itself: fastp quality trimming at Q25, MiXCR clonotype calling, in-frame beta chains only. For every CDR3 protein sequence, its rows merge into one entry that carries the most common genes and DNA. Present in this sample are about 430,000 distinct CDR3 sequences, about a sixth of which were seen just once. The ten biggest clones cover roughly a fifth of the sample. Sequencing used PBMCs or a T cell subset sorted from them (not recorded which). The receptor source for this set is a man younger than 35 who had mild COVID-19 (a few samples of this study predate the infection). The sample titles of this study are shuffled in the database, so cell type and time point are left out; the donor was told from shared clones.

This chain connects TRBV15 to TRBJ1-1, with a tentative D call TRBD1 (5 bases). The CDR3 consists of 13 residues. V was clipped by 9 bases and J by 2 bases, with 13 bases between them. Germline V gives CDR1 LNHNV, CDR2 YYDKDF (reference sequence). The CDR3 here is CATTEGTNTEAFF. The CDR3 DNA reads TGTGCCACTACGGAAGGGACTAACACTGAAGCTTTCTTT.

This clonotype appeared many times. The chain recombines TRBV27 with TRBJ2-5; unclear D gene. Germline assignment: CDR1 MNHEY and CDR2 SMNVEV (reference sequence). The CDR3 sequence is 13 residues long. The germline V and J ends were trimmed by 6 bases and 1 base, with 9 bases remaining between them. CDR3: CASSGLFQETQYF. CDR3 DNA sequence: TGTGCCAGCAGCGGCCTGTTCCAAGAGACCCAGTACTTC.

This clonotype was seen just once. The chain couples TRBV5-6 to TRBJ1-5, with D tentatively TRBD1 (6 bases). Trimming stripped 5 bases from V and 6 bases from J, with 18 bases between. This CDR3 contains 15 residues. Germline V lookup: CDR1 SGHDT, CDR2 YYEEEE. CDR3 bases: TGTGCCAGCAGTAATCAGGGGAGGGTGATTCAGCCCCAGCATTTT. It yields the protein CASSNQGRVIQPQHF.

Notes on this clonotype: This may be a read error: a much more frequent sequence differs by one nucleotide. The chain links TRBV7-9 to TRBJ2-3, with D possibly being TRBD1 (6 bases). Trimming pared 6 bases from V and 5 bases from J, leaving 9 bases between. This CDR3 is built from 12 residues. Germline-derived CDR1 and CDR2 are SEHNR and FQNEAQ (reference sequence). The CDR3 protein is CASRGAGDTQYF. CDR3 bases: TGTGCCAGCAGGGGGGCGGGAGATACGCAGTATTTT.

This clonotype came up a few times. V and J are TRBV20-1 and TRBJ2-5; D not resolved. Between the trimmed V and J ends, which lost 1 base and 5 bases, there was a span of 14 bases. The V gene's germline CDR1 is DFQATT and CDR2 SNEGSKA (reference sequence). This CDR3 is 14 amino acids long. In DNA, the CDR3 is TGCAGTGCTAGAGCCCCCAGCTCCCAGGAGACCCAGTACTTC. Its translation: CSARAPSSQETQYF.

This clonotype was seen a few times. This sequence joins TRBV5-1 and TRBJ2-5; TRBD1 matches 9 bases. Trimming at V came to 4 bases and at J to 4 bases, leaving 8 bases not matched to a gene. Germline CDR1 reads SGHRS; CDR2 reads YFSETQ. The CDR3 runs to 15 residues. In DNA form, the CDR3 reads TGCGCCAGCAGCCTGATACAGGGGGCAGGAGAGACCCAGTACTTC. It yields the protein CASSLIQGAGETQYF.